This T cell receptor beta chain appears in the sequencing data of a study of regulatory T cells in long-lasting Graves disease. Study-wide results and caveats: The small sample size may have reduced accuracy.

Relying on iRepertoire HTBI primers and Arm-PCR of CDR3 regions, the team built TCR beta libraries. In the original analysis: Identification across samples found some 60 TRBV and approximately 15 TRBJ segments. TCRdb processed the multiplex PCR reads anew with MiXCR; each CDR3 protein has one entry. For this entry, the V and J calls and clone size follow TCRdb and not the study's own pipeline. The sample includes hundreds of thousands of distinct CDR3 sequences, over 15% seen only once; the top ten take about 27%. After removal of 6 bases from V and 4 bases from J, the junction contained 9 bases not matched to a gene. CDR1 is SGHRS and CDR2 is YFSETQ in the germline V gene. The CDR3 is 15 amino acids. Turning to this clonotype: Its target is unknown.

Time point specified: newly diagnosed GD, antithyroid drugs for less than 3 months. Scientists built the TCR library using RNA that was extracted from PBMCs. This sample was also put to use in a study of T cells in Graves' hyperthyroidism and ophthalmopathy. From that report: TCR CDR3 underwent first-round RT-PCR with the HTBI primer set.

The chain uses TRBV5-1 and TRBJ2-3; 9 positions agree with TRBD1. The sequencing here drew on peripheral blood mononuclear cells (PBMCs), taken at new diagnosis, from a patient treated with antithyroid drugs. The TCR was taken from a man in his forties with Graves disease. CDR3 DNA sequence: TGCGCCAGCACCAACCGAGGACAGGGGCCAGATACGCAGTATTTT. Its protein product is CASTNRGQGPDTQYF.